These 20 T cell receptor beta chains came from one sample sequenced in a study of T cells in Graves' hyperthyroidism and ophthalmopathy. Amplification of TCR beta CDR3 regions used RNA as the template. The HTBI primer set drove a first-round RT-PCR of the TCR CDR3. From the multiplex PCR reads, TCRdb called clonotypes with MiXCR, one entry per CDR3 protein. The sample comprises about 360,000 distinct CDR3 sequences, about 13% of which are singletons, and 9.2% rests with the top ten. The sequencing sample was made of blood. The receptors here all came from a woman aged 18-35 years with Graves' hyperthyroidism.

In this sample, this clonotype turned up many times. This rearrangement joins TRBV10-3 to TRBJ2-7, with TRBD1 matching 9 bases. The CDR3 length is 13 residues. Germline V lookup: CDR1 ENHRY, CDR2 SYGVKD. V shed 10 bases, J shed 7 bases, and the junction held 11 bases outside the gene matches. The CDR3 coding sequence is TGTGCCACCGGCGCCGGGACAGGGTTTGAGCAGTACTTC. Translating gives CATGAGTGFEQYF.

In this sample, this clonotype turned up many times. The V call is TRBV4-2, the J call TRBJ2-3; TRBD2 matches 10 bases. CDR1 and CDR2 from the germline V gene are LGHNA and YNFKEQ. V lost 0 bases and J lost 6; bases outside the gene matches: 9. This CDR3 spans 17 amino acids. The CDR3 DNA reads as TGTGCCAGCAGCCAAGATGGTAGAGCGGGAGGGTTGGATACGCAGTATTTT. Its translation: CASSQDGRAGGLDTQYF.

The chain carries TRBV7-9 and TRBJ2-5, with 7 bases lining up with TRBD2. There are 18 residues in the CDR3. V dropped 2 bases and J dropped 5; count of bases not matched to a gene: 17. Germline V gives CDR1 SEHNR, CDR2 FQNEAQ (reference sequence). In nucleotides, the CDR3 is TGTGCCAGCAGCTTATACGGCCGGGTGGGAGGGGCCCGGGAGACCCAGTACTTC. Translating it yields CASSLYGRVGGARETQYF.

This clonotype was recorded many times. The chain couples TRBV5-6 to TRBJ2-7; possibly TRBD1 or TRBD2 for D (5 bases each). V lost 4 bases to trimming and J lost 1 base, with 12 bases between them. CDR3 size: 14 residues. Germline V gene sequence: CDR1 SGHDT, CDR2 YYEEEE. Written as DNA, the CDR3 is TGTGCCAGCAGCCTTGGGACGTTTTCCTACGAGCAGTACTTC. It encodes CASSLGTFSYEQYF.

This clonotype was counted many times. This chain links TRBV13 with TRBJ1-4; TRBD1 aligns across 9 bases. Germline V lookup: CDR1 PRHDT, CDR2 FYEKMQ (reference sequence). The CDR3 is 15 amino acids. V was clipped by 5 bases and J by 6 bases; unmatched bases: 7. In nucleotides, the CDR3 is TGTGCCAGCAGCCCAGGACAGGGGCCAGATGAAAAACTGTTTTTT. Protein sequence: CASSPGQGPDEKLFF.

Only a few counts were recorded for this clonotype. This chain joins TRBV11-2 and TRBJ2-3; 11 bases map to TRBD2. The CDR3 extends over 16 amino acids. J lost 4 bases, V lost 1 base, and 4 bases had no gene match. Germline assignment: CDR1 SGHAT and CDR2 FQNNGV. DNA for the CDR3: TGTGCCAGCAGCTTAGTTATTAGCGGGGGGGCAGATACGCAGTATTTT. Protein product: CASSLVISGGADTQYF. The variable domain in full, with the rest retrieved from reference TRBV11-2 and TRBJ2-3, is EAGVAQSPRYKIIEKRQSVAFWCNPISGHATLYWYQQILGQGPKLLIQFQNNGVVDDSQLPKDRFSAERLKGVDSTLKIQPAKLEDSAVYLCASSLVISGGADTQYFGPGTRLTVL.

Many counts were recorded for this clonotype. The V call is TRBV29-1, the J call TRBJ1-1, with D tentatively TRBD1 (6 bases). This CDR3 has 14 residues. Germline loops: CDR1 SQVTM, CDR2 ANQGSEA. V dropped 2 bases and J dropped 1 base, with 11 bases sitting between them. In DNA, the CDR3 is TGCAGCGTTGAAAGGGGGACGGGGAACACTGAAGCTTTCTTT. This codes for CSVERGTGNTEAFF.

In this sample, this clonotype turned up many times. The chain carries TRBV20-1 and TRBJ2-7, with 14 bases lining up with TRBD2. Germline trimming cut 5 bases from V and 3 bases from J; bases unmatched to any gene: 9. Germline values: CDR1 DFQATT, CDR2 SNEGSKA (reference sequence). This CDR3 comprises 16 residues. The CDR3 DNA reads as TGCAGTGCTCCCCACGGCGGGACTAGCGGGGGCTACGAGCAGTACTTC. Protein sequence: CSAPHGGTSGGYEQYF.

V usage is TRBV19 and J usage is TRBJ2-3, with unresolved D. The CDR3 length is 12 residues. V was clipped by 5 bases and J by 4 bases, with 7 bases between them. Per the germline V gene, CDR1 is LNHDA and CDR2 is SQIVND (reference sequence). CDR3: CASSRSADTQYF. CDR3 sequence (DNA): TGTGCCAGTAGTCGATCAGCAGATACGCAGTATTTT.

This chain uses TRBV14 with TRBJ2-1; a possible D gene is TRBD1 (7 bases). Trimming took 3 bases from V and 9 from J, leaving 21 bases between them. The CDR3 is 16 amino acids. Germline V CDR1 and CDR2: SGHDN, FVKESK. The CDR3 sequence: CASSQMPWRGPTEQFF. The CDR3 DNA reads TGTGCCAGCAGCCAGATGCCCTGGAGGGGGCCTACTGAGCAGTTCTTC.

This clonotype was observed many times. The rearrangement joins TRBV6-2 or TRBV6-3 to TRBJ2-7; 10 nucleotides line up with TRBD2. This CDR3 region has 15 residues. The V gene end was trimmed by 0 bases and the J gene end by 3 bases; junction bases not matched to a gene: 2. Germline assignment: CDR1 MNHEY and CDR2 SVGEGT. CDR3 loop: CASSYSTSGFYEQYF. The CDR3 DNA reads TGTGCCAGCAGTTACTCGACTAGCGGGTTCTACGAGCAGTACTTC.

Points on this clonotype: A much larger clone is a single base away; this may be a read error. V gene TRBV13 combines with J gene TRBJ2-7, with D perhaps matching TRBD2 (6 bases). With 4 bases removed from V and 6 bases from J, the gap between germline ends came to 13 bases. This CDR3 contains 13 residues. Germline V gene data show CDR1 as PRHDT and CDR2 as FYEKMQ (reference sequence). Written as DNA, the CDR3 is TGTGCCAGCAGCTCTCCGGGGGTCAGCGAGCAGTACTTC. Translated: CASSSPGVSEQYF. The full variable domain, rest sourced from reference TRBV13 and TRBJ2-7, is AAGVIQSPRHLIKEKRETATLKCYPIPRHDTVYWYQQGPGQDPQFLISFYEKMQSDKGSIPDRFSAQQFSDYHSELNMSSLELGDSALYFCASSSPGVSEQYFGPGTRLTVT.

This clonotype was found many times. The V and J genes are TRBV4-1 and TRBJ2-7; possibly TRBD2 for D (5 bases). Trimming removed 1 base at V and 3 bases at J, with 10 bases between. Germline CDR1 reads MGHRA; CDR2 reads YSYEKL. This CDR3 is 14 amino acids long. This CDR3 is CASSQAGIFYEQYF. The CDR3 nucleotides read TGCGCCAGCAGCCAAGCGGGGATTTTCTACGAGCAGTACTTC.

The table lists this clonotype with many counts. This chain joins TRBV4-3 and TRBJ2-7; D uncertain. V was pared by 0 bases and J by 0 bases, with 6 bases between. The CDR3 is made up of 14 amino acids. Germline-derived CDR1 and CDR2 are LGHNA and YSLEER. CDR3 sequence reads: CASSQDWSSYEQYF. CDR3 DNA: TGCGCCAGCAGCCAAGATTGGAGCTCCTACGAGCAGTACTTC.

The chain uses TRBV20-1 and TRBJ1-5; D is undetermined. V lost 2 bases, J lost 7 bases, and 21 bases lay in between. This CDR3 is built from 16 residues. Germline V gives CDR1 DFQATT, CDR2 SNEGSKA (reference sequence). The CDR3 here is CSARPPEPRWGQPQHF. The CDR3 region has the DNA TGCAGTGCTAGACCACCTGAGCCTAGATGGGGACAGCCCCAGCATTTT.

The chain couples TRBV5-6 to TRBJ2-7, with 8 bases aligning to TRBD1. Germline V lookup: CDR1 SGHDT, CDR2 YYEEEE. The V gene end was trimmed by 4 bases and the J gene end by 3 bases; junction bases not matched to a gene: 9. The CDR3 is 15 amino acids. CDR3 DNA: TGTGCCAGCAGCCTCTCCGGGACAGGAGACTACGAGCAGTACTTC. It yields the protein CASSLSGTGDYEQYF. The full variable domain, with the rest looked up from reference TRBV5-6 and TRBJ2-7, is DAGVTQSPTHLIKTRGQQVTLRCSPKSGHDTVSWYQQALGQGPQFIFQYYEEEERQRGNFPDRFSGHQFPNYSSELNVNALLLGDSALYLCASSLSGTGDYEQYFGPGTRLTVT.

Of note for this clonotype: Sequence at one end of the junction differs from germline and may be a read error. J is TRBJ1-2 and V is TRBV19; unclear D gene. The germline V gene has CDR1 LNHDA and CDR2 SQIVND (reference sequence). The CDR3 contains 14 residues. The CDR3: CASSIEWENYGYIF. The CDR3 DNA sequence: TGTGCCAGTAGTATAGAGTGGGAGAACTATGGCTACATCTTC.

This chain links TRBV12-3 or TRBV12-4 with TRBJ2-1, with D possibly matching TRBD1 (5 bases). CDR3 size: 13 residues. V was pared by 2 bases and J by 5 bases, with 7 bases between. The DNA for the CDR3 is TGTGCCAGCAGTTTACAGGACAACAATGAGCAGTTCTTC. It encodes CASSLQDNNEQFF.

The V and J genes are TRBV4-1 and TRBJ2-3, with 12 bases fitting TRBD2. This CDR3 has 14 residues. Trimming took 8 bases from V and 4 from J; bases not matched to a gene: 4. Germline CDR1 reads MGHRA; CDR2 reads YSYEKL. The CDR3 nucleotides are TGCGCCAGCGGCTCTAGCGGGGGGGCAGATACGCAGTATTTT. It encodes CASGSSGGADTQYF.

This clonotype was observed a single time. A much larger clone sits a single nucleotide away, making a read error possible. V usage is TRBV28 and J usage is TRBJ2-1, with D perhaps TRBD2 (5 bases). Germline CDR1 MDHEN, CDR2 SYDVKM. The CDR3 extends over 14 amino acids. Trimming removed 1 base from V and 5 bases from J, with 9 bases in between. The CDR3 DNA is TGTGCCAGCAGTTTATTTCGGGAACACAATGAGCAGTTCTTC. Protein: CASSLFREHNEQFF.